These 6 T cell receptor beta chains were sequenced from one sample in a study of T cell responses to AZD1222 COVID-19 vaccine. Produced via immunoSEQ multiplex PCR; TCRdb's table is partial and in-frame only. This table holds approximately 140,000 clones, 90% to 95% found once. The sequencing used peripheral blood, collected on day 0 of AZD1222 vaccination. The receptors come from an adult in good health.

The chain uses TRBV4-3 and TRBJ2-2; 8 nucleotides align to TRBD2. J lost 1 base, V lost 3 bases, and 13 bases had no gene match. CDR3 length: 19 amino acids. The germline V gene encodes CDR1 LGHNA and CDR2 YSLEER. CDR3 DNA: TGCGCCAGCAGCCACGCTCTGCCTATTCTAGCGGGGAACACCGGGGAGCTGTTTTTT. Translating it yields CASSHALPILAGNTGELFF.

This clone has only a few counts. This chain uses TRBV10-2 with TRBJ2-1, with D possibly called TRBD1 or TRBD2 (5 bases each). Germline CDR1 WSHSY, CDR2 SAAADI. The CDR3 contains 13 residues. Trimming stripped 10 bases from V and 8 bases from J, with 18 bases between. CDR3 residues: CATRDLNRDEQFF. The CDR3 nucleotides read TGCGCCACCCGGGACCTCAATCGGGATGAGCAGTTCTTC.

The V gene is TRBV5-5, the J gene TRBJ2-7, with D uncertain. Germline V lookup: CDR1 SGHKS, CDR2 YYEKEE (reference sequence). The CDR3 has 12 amino acids. V lost 0 bases and J lost 3, with 4 bases in between. CDR3 loop: CASSLEGYEQYV. The CDR3 DNA follows: TGTGCCAGCAGCTTGGAAGGCTACGAGCAGTACGTC.

The chain couples TRBV7-2 to TRBJ1-2, with D perhaps matching TRBD1 (5 bases). Germline CDR1 and CDR2: SGHTA and FQGNSA. V was shortened by 0 bases and J by 4 bases, with 15 bases between the two germline ends. CDR3 size: 16 residues. CDR3: CASSLAPGMGLYGYTF. CDR3 sequence (DNA): TGTGCCAGCAGCTTAGCCCCAGGGATGGGCCTCTATGGCTACACCTTC.

The V call is TRBV5-1, the J call TRBJ2-1; either TRBD1 or TRBD2 may fit D (5 bases each). Germline-derived CDR1 and CDR2 are SGHRS and YFSETQ. There are 11 residues in the CDR3. The V and J ends lost 3 bases and 9 bases respectively, with 7 bases between them. The CDR3: CASSYGGEQFF. CDR3 DNA: TGCGCCAGCAGCTATGGGGGTGAGCAGTTCTTC.

In nucleotides, the CDR3 is TGTGCTAGTGGTTTCGGGGGTGGAATGAACACTGAAGCTTTCTTT. This gives the protein CASGFGGGMNTEAFF. This chain uses TRBV12-5 with TRBJ1-1, with D perhaps matching TRBD1 (5 bases). Germline V gene sequence: CDR1 LGHNT, CDR2 FRNRAP. This CDR3 contains 15 residues. Trimming removed 3 bases from V and 0 bases from J, with 11 bases in between.